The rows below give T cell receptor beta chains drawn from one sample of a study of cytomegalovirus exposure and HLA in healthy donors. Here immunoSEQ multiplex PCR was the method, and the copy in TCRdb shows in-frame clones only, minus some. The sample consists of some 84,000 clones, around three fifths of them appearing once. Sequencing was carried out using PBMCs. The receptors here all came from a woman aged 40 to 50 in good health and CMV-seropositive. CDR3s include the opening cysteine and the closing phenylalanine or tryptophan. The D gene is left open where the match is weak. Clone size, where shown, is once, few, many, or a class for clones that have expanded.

CDR3 protein: CASSPREGADTQYF; CDR3 DNA: TGTGCCAGCTCACCCCGAGAAGGGGCAGATACGCAGTATTTT; J gene: TRBJ2-3; clone size: once; V gene: TRBV18; D gene: .
CDR3 protein: CASSSGLAGEETQYF; CDR3 DNA: TGTGCCAGCAGTTCCGGACTAGCGGGAGAGGAGACCCAGTACTTC; J gene: TRBJ2-5; clone size: few; V gene: TRBV7-9; D gene: TRBD2
CDR3 protein: CASSTMALVSYNEQFF; CDR3 DNA: TGTGCCAGCAGTACCATGGCTCTCGTTTCCTACAATGAGCAGTTCTTC; J gene: TRBJ2-1; clone size: once; V gene: TRBV2; D gene: .
CDR3 protein: CTSSQAVGTDGYTF; CDR3 DNA: TGCACCAGCAGCCAAGCCGTGGGGACAGATGGCTACACCTTC; J gene: TRBJ1-2; clone size: .; V gene: TRBV1; D gene: .
CDR3 protein: CASSPGTGRYEQYF; CDR3 DNA: TGTGCCAGCAGTCCAGGGACAGGCCGTTACGAGCAGTACTTC; J gene: TRBJ2-7; clone size: medium-sized; V gene: TRBV6-5; D gene: TRBD1
CDR3 protein: CASMTLQNYEQYF; CDR3 DNA: TGTGCCAGCATGACCTTACAGAACTACGAGCAGTACTTC; J gene: TRBJ2-7; clone size: .; V gene: TRBV28; D gene: .
CDR3 protein: CASSASGGGGYEQYF; CDR3 DNA: TGTGCCAGCAGCGCCAGCGGTGGGGGAGGCTACGAGCAGTACTTC; J gene: TRBJ2-7; clone size: few; V gene: TRBV9; D gene: .
CDR3 protein: CSAGLGNTEAFF; CDR3 DNA: TGCAGCGCAGGGTTGGGGAACACTGAAGCTTTCTTT; J gene: TRBJ1-1; clone size: .; V gene: TRBV29-1; D gene: .
CDR3 protein: CASSFGGGVNTEAFF; CDR3 DNA: TGTGCCAGCAGCTTTGGGGGGGGCGTTAACACTGAAGCTTTCTTT; J gene: TRBJ1-1; clone size: .; V gene: TRBV9; D gene: .
CDR3 protein: CASSTGNKGGYTF; CDR3 DNA: TGTGCCAGCAGCACCGGCAACAAGGGGGGCTACACCTTC; J gene: TRBJ1-2; clone size: .; V gene: TRBV6-5; D gene: .
CDR3 protein: CASSKLAAGNTEAFF; CDR3 DNA: TGTGCCAGCAGCAAATTAGCGGCAGGGAACACTGAAGCTTTCTTT; J gene: TRBJ1-1; clone size: .; V gene: TRBV7-2; D gene: .
CDR3 protein: CSVGNTGGVYTEAFF; CDR3 DNA: TGCAGCGTGGGGAATACAGGGGGGGTGTATACTGAAGCTTTCTTT; J gene: TRBJ1-1; clone size: .; V gene: TRBV29-1; D gene: TRBD1
CDR3 protein: CAWSEGTGNIYEKLFF; CDR3 DNA: TGTGCCTGGAGCGAGGGAACAGGGAATATCTATGAAAAACTGTTTTTT; J gene: TRBJ1-4; clone size: .; V gene: TRBV30; D gene: .
CDR3 protein: CASSRGTHSGNTIYF; CDR3 DNA: TGTGCCAGCAGCCGAGGGACACACTCTGGAAACACCATATATTTT; J gene: TRBJ1-3; clone size: .; V gene: TRBV6-5; D gene: .